This TCR beta chain originates from a study of TIL therapy for anti-PD-1-resistant metastatic lung cancer. Overall study: Progressing patients received lymphodepletion, expanded TIL infusion and IL-2. Most patients had lung adenocarcinoma.

The V and J ends lost 1 base and 11 bases respectively, with 17 bases between them. The germline gives CDR1 SGHDN, CDR2 FVKESK. This CDR3 contains 14 residues. Time point: pre-treatment sample, taken before nivolumab and TIL therapy. The libraries were made with immunoSEQ v3. Some clones are missing from TCRdb's copy, which holds only in-frame ones; the method was immunoSEQ multiplex PCR. The data hold just under 60,000 clones, with roughly 69% observed a single time. The V gene is TRBV14, the J gene TRBJ1-1; D uncertain. The sequence came from a person aged 25-85 years with non-small cell lung cancer. The source material was blood, sampled at baseline. The DNA for the CDR3 is TGTGCCAGCAGCCAAGCCCGGGTGTCAAGTGCGGCTTTCTTT. The encoded protein is CASSQARVSSAAFF.